Shown below are 11 T cell receptor beta chains from a single sample sequenced in a study of graft-versus-host responses after intestinal transplantation. Measured with immunoSEQ multiplex PCR; TCRdb has only the in-frame clones, and not every one. The sample lists over 75,000 clones, about 82% occurring once. The starting material was PBMCs, obtained 255 days after intestinal transplant. Source of these receptors: a human patient who received an intestinal transplant, so some T cells may come from the graft donor.

This clone showed up just once. The chain links TRBV29-1 to TRBJ1-1; 7 bases are shared with TRBD1. The CDR3 has 14 residues. CDR1 is SQVTM, CDR2 ANQGSEA, per germline. Germline trimming cut 0 bases from V and 8 bases from J; bases unmatched to any gene: 9. The CDR3 is CSVEDNETGREAFF. The CDR3 DNA sequence: TGCAGCGTTGAAGATAACGAGACAGGGCGAGAAGCTTTCTTT.

This sequence joins TRBV27 and TRBJ1-1; D not certain. The length of the CDR3 is 13 residues. The V gene's germline CDR1 is MNHEY and CDR2 SMNVEV (reference sequence). Trimming pared 7 bases from V and 1 base from J, leaving 10 bases between. CDR3 in amino acids: CASTPRGNTEAFF. CDR3 DNA: TGTGCCAGCACACCCCGGGGGAACACTGAAGCTTTCTTT.

The chain is built from TRBV2 and TRBJ1-2; D unresolved. This CDR3 spans 13 amino acids. Germline V CDR1 and CDR2: SNHLY, FYNNEI. Trimming shortened V by 2 bases and J by 0 bases, and 4 bases separated the two germline ends. The CDR3 DNA reads TGTGCCAGCAGTGAATCAACTAACTATGGCTACACCTTC. It specifies CASSESTNYGYTF. The full variable domain, completed using reference TRBV2 and TRBJ1-2, is EPEVTQTPSHQVTQMGQEVILRCVPISNHLYFYWYRQILGQKVEFLVSFYNNEISEKSEIFDDQFSVERPDGSNFTLKIRSTKLEDSAMYFCASSESTNYGYTFGSGTRLTVV.

There are a few counts of this clone. This chain links TRBV7-9 with TRBJ2-5; tentative D call: TRBD2 (5 bases). V shed 5 bases and J shed 5 bases, with 12 bases lying between them. Per the germline V gene, CDR1 is SEHNR and CDR2 is FQNEAQ (reference sequence). The CDR3 is 13 residues long. CDR3 coding DNA: TGTGCCAGCAGCCGCGACCCGGGGGAGACCCAGTACTTC. Translated, it gives CASSRDPGETQYF.

The chain has TRBV10-3 and TRBJ1-2; the D is unclear. CDR1 is ENHRY and CDR2 is SYGVKD in the germline V gene. CDR3 length equals 14 residues. V shed 0 bases and J shed 5 bases, with 10 bases lying between them. Here the CDR3 DNA reads TGTGCCATCAGTGAGTCTGGCATACTTTATGGCTACACCTTC. It translates to CAISESGILYGYTF.

This clone was seen a few times. The J gene is TRBJ2-1, the V gene TRBV6-1; D possibly corresponds to TRBD2 (6 bases). From germline, CDR1 is MNHNS and CDR2 SASEGT. The CDR3 has 13 residues. Trimming removed 1 base at V and 11 bases at J, with 12 bases between. The CDR3 bases are TGTGCCAGCAGTGAAGGCGTCGGCGGGAAGCAGTTCTTC. This encodes CASSEGVGGKQFF.

V usage is TRBV6-1 and J usage is TRBJ1-1; D gene unclear. Germline values: CDR1 MNHNS, CDR2 SASEGT. With 6 bases removed from V and 2 bases from J, the gap between germline ends came to 13 bases. The CDR3 has 14 amino acids. CDR3 sequence: CASRRASSNTEAFF. For the CDR3, the DNA is TGTGCCAGCAGGCGGGCCTCCTCCAACACTGAAGCTTTCTTT.

The chain employs TRBV27 and TRBJ1-1, with a possible D match to TRBD1 (5 bases). CDR1 is MNHEY, CDR2 SMNVEV, per germline (reference sequence). The V end was cut by 3 bases, the J end by 5 bases, with 10 bases between. CDR3 length: 13 residues. The CDR3, as DNA: TGTGCCAGCAGTTTGGGGGGAGCGACTGAAGCTTTCTTT. As protein: CASSLGGATEAFF.

The gene calls are TRBV5-1 and TRBJ2-3, with 13 positions matching TRBD2. V dropped 4 bases and J dropped 1; count of bases not matched to a gene: 6. There are 17 residues in the CDR3. Germline-derived CDR1 and CDR2 are SGHRS and YFSETQ. The CDR3 coding sequence is TGCGCCAGCAGCCCGGGACTAGCGGGGTCGGGCACAGATACGCAGTATTTT. Amino acid sequence: CASSPGLAGSGTDTQYF.

The V gene is TRBV6-1, the J gene TRBJ2-7; 7 bases map to TRBD1. The V segment lost 4 bases and the J segment 7 bases; nucleotides outside the gene matches: 7. The CDR3 is 13 residues long. CDR1 and CDR2 (germline): MNHNS, SASEGT. Here the CDR3 DNA reads TGTGCCAGCAGTGTAACAGGGGTGGGGGAGCAGTACTTC. Its protein product is CASSVTGVGEQYF.

CDR3 in amino acids: CATTRGQGAQPQHF. CDR3 nucleotides: TGTGCCACCACCCGGGGACAGGGGGCACAGCCCCAGCATTTT. The genes are TRBV6-1 and TRBJ1-5; 12 bases agree with TRBD1. Per germline, CDR1 MNHNS and CDR2 SASEGT. V lost 10 bases and J lost 7; bases outside the gene matches: 8. The CDR3 consists of 14 residues.